Below are 7 T cell receptor beta chains sequenced from a single sample in a study of CD8+ T cells in alopecia areata. Reverse transcription of extracted RNA yielded cDNA, which provided the sequencing template. Data came from immunoSEQ multiplex PCR; TCRdb stores just in-frame clones and leaves some out. The sample lists fewer than 250,000 clones, around two fifths seen once, with roughly 0.5% in the top ten. Treatment defined: oral pan-JAK inhibitor, 5-10 mg twice daily. Sequences were derived from CD4+ T cells sorted from blood, sampled between weeks 30 and 35, from a patient treated with tofacitinib. These receptors all come from a human donor with alopecia areata.

The rearrangement uses TRBV5-1 and TRBJ2-5; D is perhaps TRBD1 or TRBD2 (5 bases each). Germline CDR1 and CDR2: SGHRS and YFSETQ. CDR3 length: 16 amino acids. V was trimmed by 2 bases and J by 1 base, leaving 15 bases between them. The CDR3: CASSLITGTGQETQYF. The CDR3 region has the DNA TGCGCCAGCAGCTTAATAACCGGGACGGGCCAAGAGACCCAGTACTTC.

The gene calls are TRBV6-1 and TRBJ2-3; TRBD1 or TRBD2 may be the D gene (5 bases each). The CDR3 is 15 residues long. Trimming stripped 5 bases from V and 0 bases from J, with 12 bases between. Per the germline V gene, CDR1 is MNHNS and CDR2 is SASEGT. The CDR3 DNA is TGTGCCAGCAGTCTAGTAGAGGGGAGCACAGATACGCAGTATTTT. It is translated as CASSLVEGSTDTQYF.

This clone was found a few times. The chain is built from TRBV25-1 and TRBJ2-7, with 7 nucleotides matching TRBD1. V shed 0 bases and J 9 bases; nucleotides not matched to a gene: 5. The CDR3 is 13 amino acids. Germline loops: CDR1 MGHDK, CDR2 SYGVNS. CDR3 region: CASSEYDRTGQYF. The CDR3 coding sequence is TGTGCCAGCAGTGAATATGACCGGACAGGGCAGTACTTC.

This clone has only a few counts. The V and J genes are TRBV10-3 and TRBJ1-2, with TRBD1 as a possible D gene (5 bases). Germline V gene data show CDR1 as ENHRY and CDR2 as SYGVKD. CDR3 length: 15 residues. Deletions cut 6 bases from V and 0 bases from J, with 14 bases between. CDR3 DNA sequence: TGTGCCATCAGGACGGGAACAGGAACTAACTATGGCTACACCTTC. Amino acid sequence: CAIRTGTGTNYGYTF.

This clone was seen a few times. V usage is TRBV30 and J usage is TRBJ1-2, with D unresolved. From germline, CDR1 is GTSNPN and CDR2 SVGIG (reference sequence). This CDR3 has 12 amino acids. The V and J ends lost 2 bases and 2 bases respectively, with 6 bases between them. The CDR3 reads CAWSYRNYGYTF. Here the CDR3 DNA reads TGTGCCTGGAGTTACCGAAACTATGGCTACACCTTC. Together with reference TRBV30 and TRBJ1-2, the CDR3 gives the full variable domain: SQTIHQWPATLVQPVGSPLSLECTVEGTSNPNLYWYRQAAGRGLQLLFYSVGIGQISSEVPQNLSASRPQDRQFILSSKKLLLSDSGFYLCAWSYRNYGYTFGSGTRLTVV.

The V and J genes are TRBV27 and TRBJ1-6; unclear D gene. The CDR3 totals 14 residues. The germline V gene encodes CDR1 MNHEY and CDR2 SMNVEV (reference sequence). V dropped 6 bases and J dropped 9 bases, with 15 bases sitting between them. The CDR3 loop is CASSSQTGGSPLHF. In nucleotides, the CDR3 is TGTGCCAGCAGCTCACAAACGGGCGGTTCACCCCTCCACTTT.

The rearrangement joins TRBV5-1 to TRBJ2-1, with 9 bases matching TRBD2. The CDR3 has 14 amino acids. In germline, CDR1 is SGHRS, CDR2 YFSETQ. With V trimmed by 3 bases and J by 3 bases, 1 base remained unmatched. CDR3 loop: CASSWTSDYNEQFF. In DNA form, the CDR3 reads TGCGCCAGCAGCTGGACTAGCGACTACAATGAGCAGTTCTTC.